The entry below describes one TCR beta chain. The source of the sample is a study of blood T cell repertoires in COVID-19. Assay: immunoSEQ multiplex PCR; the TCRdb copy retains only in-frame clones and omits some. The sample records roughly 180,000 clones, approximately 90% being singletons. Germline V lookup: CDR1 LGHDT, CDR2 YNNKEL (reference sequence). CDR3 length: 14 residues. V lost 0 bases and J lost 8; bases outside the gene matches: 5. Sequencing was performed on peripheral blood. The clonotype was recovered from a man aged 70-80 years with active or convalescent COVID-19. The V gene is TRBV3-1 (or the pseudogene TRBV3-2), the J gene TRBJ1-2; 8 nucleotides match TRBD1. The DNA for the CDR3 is TGTGCCAGCAGCCAAGAGGGCAGGGGGCAGGGCTACACCTTC. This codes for CASSQEGRGQGYTF.